Included here is one T cell receptor beta chain sequence, with context. Its antigen is currently unknown. This specimen comes from a study of cytomegalovirus exposure and HLA in healthy donors. Study-wide results and caveats: Researchers reported in a later analysis that a missense DCLRE1C variant was tied to TCR beta V- and J-gene trimming. Specificity of a few CMV-associated chains for CMV antigens was verified in vitro. The investigators catalogued 160 or so TCR beta chains as cytomegalovirus-associated.

The study ran its PCR with 60 Vbeta and 13 Jbeta primers. TCRdb keeps only in-frame clones here, not all; method: immunoSEQ multiplex PCR. The top ten clones hold roughly 1.3% of a sample with over 150,000 clones, 80% of them seen once. CDR1 is SGHDT and CDR2 is YYEEEE in the germline V gene. The CDR3 extends over 19 amino acids. The trim removed 3 bases at V and 3 bases at J, leaving 16 bases unmatched. The TCR comes from a woman aged 50 to 65 in good health and CMV-seronegative. This rearrangement joins TRBV5-6 to TRBJ2-1; the match to TRBD2 covers 9 bases. The sequenced material came from PBMCs. The CDR3 DNA reads TGTGCCAGCAGCTCCTGGCGCGGGGGGGCCGTCGGGTACTACAATGAGCAGTTCTTC. This gives the protein CASSSWRGGAVGYYNEQFF.